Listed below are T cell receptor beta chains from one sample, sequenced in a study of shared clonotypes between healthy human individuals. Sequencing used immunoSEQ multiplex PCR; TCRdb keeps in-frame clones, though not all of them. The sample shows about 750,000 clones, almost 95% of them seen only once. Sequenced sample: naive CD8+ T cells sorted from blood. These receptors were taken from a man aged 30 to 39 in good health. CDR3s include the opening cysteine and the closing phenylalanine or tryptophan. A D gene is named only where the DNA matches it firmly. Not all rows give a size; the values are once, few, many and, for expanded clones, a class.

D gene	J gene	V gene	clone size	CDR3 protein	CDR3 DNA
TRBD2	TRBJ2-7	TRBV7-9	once	CASSLGPAGGIRAGEQYF	TGTGCCAGCAGCTTAGGACCAGCGGGAGGGATAAGAGCTGGCGAGCAGTACTTC
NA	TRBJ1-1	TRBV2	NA	CASSRPYAGGNSVNTEAFF	TGTGCCAGCAGTCGACCGTACGCGGGGGGCAATTCGGTGAACACTGAAGCTTTCTTT
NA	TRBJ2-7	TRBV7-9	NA	CASSSNNRDPPWEQYF	TGTGCCAGCAGCTCCAATAACCGGGACCCCCCCTGGGAGCAGTACTTC
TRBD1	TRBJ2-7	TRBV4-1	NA	CASSQRDRGSYEQYF	TGCGCCAGCAGCCAGAGAGACAGGGGGTCCTACGAGCAGTACTTC
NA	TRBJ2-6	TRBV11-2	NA	CASSLGGRGGTSGANVLTF	TGTGCCAGCAGCTTAGGGGGCAGGGGGGGCACCTCTGGGGCCAACGTCCTGACTTTC
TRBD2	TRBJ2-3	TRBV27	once	CASSPLAGGVGDTQYF	TGTGCCAGCAGCCCTCTAGCGGGAGGTGTCGGGGATACGCAGTATTTT
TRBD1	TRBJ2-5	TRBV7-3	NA	CASYQGADPLQTQYF	TGTGCCAGCTACCAGGGGGCGGACCCTCTCCAGACCCAGTACTTC
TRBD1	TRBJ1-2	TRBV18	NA	CASSPPDRDYYGYTF	TGTGCCAGCTCACCTCCGGACAGGGACTACTATGGCTACACCTTC
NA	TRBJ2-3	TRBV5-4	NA	CASSKENTDTQYF	TGTGCCAGCAGCAAGGAGAACACAGATACGCAGTATTTT
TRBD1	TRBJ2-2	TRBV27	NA	CASSPVGTAYTGELFF	TGTGCCAGCAGCCCTGTAGGGACAGCCTACACCGGGGAGCTGTTTTTT
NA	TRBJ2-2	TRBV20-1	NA	CSALKLGELFF	TGCAGTGCTCTTAAGTTAGGGGAGCTGTTTTTT
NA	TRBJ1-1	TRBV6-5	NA	CASSYSANTEAFF	TGTGCCAGCAGTTACAGTGCGAACACTGAAGCTTTCTTT
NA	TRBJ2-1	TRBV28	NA	CASTLGAGPYNEQFF	TGTGCCAGCACCCTCGGGGCGGGTCCCTACAATGAGCAGTTCTTC
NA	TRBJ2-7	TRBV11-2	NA	CASSLYSYEQYF	TGTGCCAGCAGCCTCTACTCCTACGAGCAGTACTTC
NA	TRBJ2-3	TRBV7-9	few	CASSSARVGTDTQYF	TGTGCCAGCAGCTCCGCTAGGGTGGGGACAGATACGCAGTATTTT
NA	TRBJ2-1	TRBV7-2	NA	CASSLPRYSPGTPGDEQFF	TGTGCCAGCAGCTTACCAAGATATAGTCCCGGGACACCGGGGGATGAGCAGTTCTTC
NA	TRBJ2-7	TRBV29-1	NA	CSVETQGPHEQYF	TGCAGCGTTGAAACCCAGGGGCCCCACGAGCAGTACTTC
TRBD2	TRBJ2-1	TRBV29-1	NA	CSVVAGEQFF	TGCAGCGTAGTAGCGGGAGAGCAGTTCTTC
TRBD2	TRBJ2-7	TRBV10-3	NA	CAISESGTSGTYEQYF	TGTGCCATCAGTGAGTCGGGTACTAGCGGGACCTACGAGCAGTACTTC
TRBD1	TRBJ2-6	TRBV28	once	CATYGTDYLWGQRPANVLTF	TGTGCCACCTACGGGACAGACTACCTCTGGGGCCAACGTCCTGCCAACGTCCTGACTTTC
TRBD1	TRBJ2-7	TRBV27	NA	CASSLTGTGYYEQYF	TGTGCCAGCAGTTTAACGGGGACAGGCTACTACGAGCAGTACTTC
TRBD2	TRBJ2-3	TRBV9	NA	CASSGGTSGTNTQYF	TGTGCCAGCAGCGGAGGGACTAGCGGGACTAATACGCAGTATTTT
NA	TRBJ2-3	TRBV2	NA	CASPPGLGQGTDTQYF	TGTGCCAGCCCCCCCGGGTTGGGACAAGGCACAGATACGCAGTATTTT
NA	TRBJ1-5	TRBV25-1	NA	CASSSVGHQPQHF	TGTGCCAGCAGTTCTGTGGGGCATCAGCCCCAGCATTTT
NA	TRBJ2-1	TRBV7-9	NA	CASSFSGDTNEQFF	TGTGCCAGCAGCTTTTCAGGGGATACCAATGAGCAGTTCTTC
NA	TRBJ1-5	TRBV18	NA	CASSPTGNQPQHF	TGTGCCAGCTCACCAACGGGAAATCAGCCCCAGCATTTT
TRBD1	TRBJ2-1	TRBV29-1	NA	CSVEGRDRGTYNEQFF	TGCAGCGTTGAAGGGCGGGACAGGGGAACCTACAATGAGCAGTTCTTC
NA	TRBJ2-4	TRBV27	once	CASSLSGAKNIQYF	TGTGCCAGCAGTTTATCCGGGGCCAAAAACATTCAGTACTTC
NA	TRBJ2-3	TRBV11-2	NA	CASSMGLFGATDTQYF	TGTGCCAGCAGCATGGGACTTTTCGGGGCCACAGATACGCAGTATTTT
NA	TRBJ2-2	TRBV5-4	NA	CASSQEGDWTGELFF	TGTGCCAGCAGCCAAGAAGGAGACTGGACCGGGGAGCTGTTTTTT
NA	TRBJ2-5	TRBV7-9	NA	CASSSNPRGLLRTQYF	TGTGCCAGCAGCTCAAACCCTAGGGGGTTATTAAGGACCCAGTACTTC
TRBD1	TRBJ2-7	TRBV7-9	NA	CASSDTGDYSYEQYF	TGTGCCAGCAGCGATACAGGGGATTATTCCTACGAGCAGTACTTC
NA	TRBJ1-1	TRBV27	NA	CASSFQGNTEAFF	TGTGCCAGCAGCTTCCAGGGGAACACTGAAGCTTTCTTT
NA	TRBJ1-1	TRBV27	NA	CASSQPTGGNTEAFF	TGTGCCAGCAGTCAACCGACCGGGGGGAACACTGAAGCTTTCTTT
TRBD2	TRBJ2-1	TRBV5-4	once	CASSPAGTSPNEQFF	TGTGCCAGCAGCCCGGCGGGGACTAGCCCCAATGAGCAGTTCTTC
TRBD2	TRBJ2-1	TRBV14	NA	CASSPLASGVYNEQFF	TGTGCCAGCAGCCCTCTTGCTAGCGGGGTATACAATGAGCAGTTCTTC
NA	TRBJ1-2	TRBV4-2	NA	CASSQVPLSNYGYTF	TGTGCCAGCAGCCAAGTTCCTCTGTCCAACTATGGCTACACCTTC
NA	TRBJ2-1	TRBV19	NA	CASSIWRLQQNEQFF	TGTGCCAGTAGTATTTGGAGACTACAACAAAATGAGCAGTTCTTC
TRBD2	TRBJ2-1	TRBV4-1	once	CASSPPGGRAYEQFF	TGCGCCAGCAGCCCTCCTGGCGGGAGGGCCTATGAGCAGTTCTTC
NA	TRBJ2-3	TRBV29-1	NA	CSVVVDTQYF	TGCAGCGTTGTCGTCGATACGCAGTATTTT
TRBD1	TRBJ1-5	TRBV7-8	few	CASSSGQDALNQPQHF	TGTGCCAGCAGCTCCGGACAGGACGCACTCAATCAGCCCCAGCATTTT